The T cell receptor beta chain described here comes from a study of OX40 agonist ivuxolimab in advanced cancers. Study-level background: Averaging roughly 60 years in age, with a range of roughly 20 to 79, the cohort was about 86% male. Two patients with cutaneous melanoma and one with hepatocellular carcinoma, three in total, showed partial responses. Overall study results and limits: Clonal expansion was seen in CD4+ and CD8+ blood T cells by week 6 at 0.1 to 3.0 mg/kg. What antigens the expanded peripheral T cells recognized was never established.

This CDR3 has 13 residues. The V segment lost 4 bases and the J segment 7 bases; nucleotides outside the gene matches: 5. From germline, CDR1 is SGHTA and CDR2 FQGNSA. Clones were sequenced by immunoSEQ multiplex PCR, and TCRdb holds only the in-frame ones, with some missing. The sample lists tens of thousands of clones, 70% to 90% occurring once. This clone has ten or more counts. As yet, its antigen is unknown. Material: CD4+ or CD8+ T cells sorted from blood, obtained in a trial of the OX40 agonist ivuxolimab. The receptor comes from an adult with an advanced solid tumor such as melanoma, head and neck, liver or kidney cancer. The chain uses TRBV7-2 and TRBJ1-2, with 8 bases identical to TRBD1. For the CDR3, the DNA is TGTGCCAGCAGCTCGACAGGGGACTTTGGCTACACCTTC. Protein: CASSSTGDFGYTF.